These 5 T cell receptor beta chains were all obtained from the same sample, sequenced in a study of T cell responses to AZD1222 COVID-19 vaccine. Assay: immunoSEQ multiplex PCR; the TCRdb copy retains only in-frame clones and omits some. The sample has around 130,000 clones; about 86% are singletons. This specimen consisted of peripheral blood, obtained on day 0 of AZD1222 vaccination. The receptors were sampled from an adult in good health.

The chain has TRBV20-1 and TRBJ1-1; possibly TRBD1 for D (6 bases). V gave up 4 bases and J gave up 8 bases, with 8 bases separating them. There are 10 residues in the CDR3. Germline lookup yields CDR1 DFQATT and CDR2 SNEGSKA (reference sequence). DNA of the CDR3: TGCAGTGCTAAAGGACAGGAAGCTTTCTTT. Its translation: CSAKGQEAFF.

The CDR3 nucleotides read TGTGCCAGCAGCCCCCAGACAGGGAGGACCTATAATTCACCCCTCCACTTT. Encoded protein: CASSPQTGRTYNSPLHF. The chain links TRBV7-2 to TRBJ1-6; 7 positions agree with TRBD1. This CDR3 is built from 17 residues. The germline V gene has CDR1 SGHTA and CDR2 FQGNSA. Trimming cost V 5 bases and J 2 bases; bases outside gene matches: 9.

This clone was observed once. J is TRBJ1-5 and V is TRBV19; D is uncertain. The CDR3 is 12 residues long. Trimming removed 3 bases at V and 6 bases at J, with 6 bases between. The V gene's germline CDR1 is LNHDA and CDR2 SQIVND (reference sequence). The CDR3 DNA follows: TGTGCCAGTAGTATTCAGACTCAGCCCCAGCATTTT. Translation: CASSIQTQPQHF. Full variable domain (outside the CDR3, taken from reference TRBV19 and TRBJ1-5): DGGITQSPKYLFRKEGQNVTLSCEQNLNHDAMYWYRQDPGQGLRLIYYSQIVNDFQKGDIAEGYSVSREKKESFPLTVTSAQKNPTAFYLCASSIQTQPQHFGDGTRLSIL.

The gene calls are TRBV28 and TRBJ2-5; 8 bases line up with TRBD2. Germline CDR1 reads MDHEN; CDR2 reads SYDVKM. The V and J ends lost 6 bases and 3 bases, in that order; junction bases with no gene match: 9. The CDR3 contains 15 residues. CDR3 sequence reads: CASSQAGGQEETQYF. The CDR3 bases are TGTGCCAGCAGCCAGGCGGGGGGCCAAGAAGAGACCCAGTACTTC.

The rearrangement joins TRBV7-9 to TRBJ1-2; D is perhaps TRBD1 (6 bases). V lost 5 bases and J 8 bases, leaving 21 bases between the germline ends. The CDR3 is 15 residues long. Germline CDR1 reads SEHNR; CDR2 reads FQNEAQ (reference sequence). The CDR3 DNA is TGTGCCAGCAGCCCTTCTACTGGGGGCATAGGCGGCTACACCTTC. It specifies CASSPSTGGIGGYTF.